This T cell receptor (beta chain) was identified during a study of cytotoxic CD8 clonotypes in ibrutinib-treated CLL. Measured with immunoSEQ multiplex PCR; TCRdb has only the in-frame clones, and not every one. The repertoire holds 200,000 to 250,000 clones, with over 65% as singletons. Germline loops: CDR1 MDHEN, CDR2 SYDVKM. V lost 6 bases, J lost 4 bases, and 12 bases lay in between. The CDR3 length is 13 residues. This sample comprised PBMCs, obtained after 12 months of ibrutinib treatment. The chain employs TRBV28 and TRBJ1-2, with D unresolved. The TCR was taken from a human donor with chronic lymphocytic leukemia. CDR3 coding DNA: TGTGCCAGCAGCACGACAAGTTCCTATGGCTACACCTTC. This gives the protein CASSTTSSYGYTF.